This entry describes one T cell receptor (beta chain). It lacks a known antigen. No base quality values were provided; no much bigger clone lies one nucleotide off. The immunoSEQ Assay was the method used to sequence TCRbeta CDR3 regions. After extraction, genomic DNA underwent amplification by bias-controlled multiplex PCR, followed by high-throughput sequencing. As for the authors' bioinformatics: To quantify the absolute abundance of every unique TCRbeta CDR3 region, sequences were collapsed and filtered. Usable DNA was measured by amplifying reference genes present in all nucleated cells, and TCRbeta template counts were normalized to that usable DNA to estimate T cell fraction. Repertoire TCRs were annotated as SARS-CoV-2-specific when V gene, CDR3 amino acid sequence and J gene were exactly matched to a known reactive TCR set. MIRA supplied the reference SARS-CoV-2 TCR set, which was filtered for enrichment in COVID-19-positive ImmuneCODE repertoires so that public or cross-reactive TCRs were removed. Using the MIRA antigens, annotated TCRs were further analysed by specific ORF or by position within an ORF. Breadth was defined as annotated unique rearrangements over total unique productive rearrangements; depth was the summed frequency of those rearrangements. TCR breadth was compared between groups using two-sided Wilcoxon rank-sum tests. TCRdb mirrors the immuneACCESS table, restricted to in-frame sequences. Some clones are absent from its copies; in checked studies, under half trace to an unresolved V gene, and the reason for the others is unknown. From that table come the V and J calls and clone size; the DNA was used to work out D and trimming. The sample table contains approximately 350,000 clones; only one count was recorded for 80% to 90% of them. Jointly, the top ten make up about 7.4% of the sample.

These data come from a study of Ad26.COV2.S vaccination and SARS-CoV-2 variants (TCRdb year 2021). Broadly, across the study: Vaccine-arm donors came from COV1001, a multicentre, randomized, double-blind, placebo-controlled phase I-IIa trial of Ad26.COV2.S in healthy adults. Ad26.COV2.S was given intramuscularly at 5x10^10 or 1x10^11 viral particles, as a single shot or as two shots 56 days apart. TCRbeta repertoire sequencing was used to assess the specificity and breadth of SARS-CoV-2-reactive T cell receptors after Ad26.COV2.S vaccination. A total of roughly 30 samples were included in the TCR-sequenced set, comprising around 19 Ad26.COV2.S vaccine recipients, 5 placebo recipients and 8 SARS-CoV-2 convalescent individuals. Trial participants were randomized into five groups of five, in which low-dose or high-dose Ad26.COV2.S was given once or twice, or placebo was given on both occasions. Investigators did not know the trial group allocation while performing experiments and assessing outcomes.

Broader findings and caveats from the paper: Substantial breadth of spike-specific CD8+ and CD4+ T cell responses was reported after vaccination. According to the authors, total T cell responses may have been underestimated by the TCR breadth and depth analyses. Comparing responses between vaccine doses or regimens was not something the study was powered to do. Comparable non-spike TCR breadth was observed between vaccine and placebo recipients, consistent with only spike being contained in the vaccine. Spike-specific TCR breadth was higher in Ad26.COV2.S recipients than in placebo recipients (P = 0.0014).

What the treatment or condition label conveys for this sample: around 19 received Ad26.COV2.S at low or high dose, single or two shots; a few received placebo; per-sample allocation not given. Repertoires of vaccine and placebo recipients were sequenced from samples taken on day 63 after the first injection. Cohort 1b enrolled roughly 25 adults aged 18-55 years at a single site in Boston, USA, between 29 July and 7 August 2020. Ad26.COV2.S was a replication-incompetent adenovirus type 26 vector that expressed a prefusion-stabilized SARS-CoV-2 spike protein derived from the original Wuhan strain. The CDR3 holds 15 amino acids from the cysteine to the phenylalanine. The DNA shown is the 45-base CDR3, in frame from base 1. The germline V gene encodes CDR1 LNHDA and CDR2 SQIVND (reference sequence). V sheds 3 bases and J sheds 2 bases, leaving 12 bases between their ends.

This receptor was identified in a person between 18 and 65 years old who received the Ad26.COV2.S COVID-19 vaccine or a placebo. Source: peripheral blood, taken in a trial of Ad26.COV2.S vaccine versus placebo. This sequence uses TRBV19 and TRBJ2-3, with TRBD1 perhaps the D gene, on 5 matching bases. The CDR3 region: CASSIRGFNTDTQYF. The base sequence is TGTGCCAGTAGTATTAGGGGATTTAACACAGATACGCAGTATTTT. Reference TRBV19 and TRBJ2-3 genes cover what lies past the CDR3, so the full variable domain is DGGITQSPKYLFRKEGQNVTLSCEQNLNHDAMYWYRQDPGQGLRLIYYSQIVNDFQKGDIAEGYSVSREKKESFPLTVTSAQKNPTAFYLCASSIRGFNTDTQYFGPGTRLTVL.